The clone carrying this T cell receptor (beta chain) was counted between two and nine times. Its cognate antigen is unknown. This CDR3 region has 15 residues. Looked up from germline, CDR1 is SEHNR and CDR2 is FQNEAQ (reference sequence). The V segment lost 4 bases and the J segment 5 bases; nucleotides outside the gene matches: 5. The repertoire was sequenced with immunoSEQ multiplex PCR; TCRdb's copy has only in-frame clones and lacks some. The repertoire holds more than 9,500 clones, with 62% as singletons. The record originates from a study of regulatory dendritic cells for organ transplantation. Study-level results: Naive CD4+ and CD8+ repertoires were highly diverse; memory CD8+ was most oligoclonal. Mature dendritic cells appeared to drive more memory CD8+ clonal expansion than regulatory ones.

Sorted subsets were CFSE-labeled and cultured approximately 5 days with allogeneic dendritic cells. Input material: naive CD8+ T cells from blood cultured with dendritic cells. Described subset: CD45RA+ naive T cells. The chain couples TRBV7-9 to TRBJ2-1, with TRBD2 matching over 10 bases. This receptor was taken from a human donor in good health. CDR3 protein: CASSWERGGNNEQFF. For the CDR3, the DNA is TGTGCCAGCAGCTGGGAGCGGGGGGGTAACAATGAGCAGTTCTTC.